This note documents a single T cell receptor (beta chain) sequence. Its specificity is unknown. This sample was taken from a study of T cells in Graves' hyperthyroidism and ophthalmopathy. The CDR3 runs 16 residues. Losses at the gene ends were 6 bases for V and 1 base for J; bases not matched to a gene: 9. Germline values: CDR1 MNHEY, CDR2 SMNVEV (reference sequence). The CDR3 regions of TCR beta were amplified from RNA transcripts. A first-round RT-PCR of the TCR CDR3 used the HTBI primer set. TCRdb reprocessed the multiplex PCR reads via MiXCR and lists one record per CDR3 protein. The table includes 600,000 to 900,000 distinct CDR3 sequences, over 15% detected once. A patient was excluded if there was uncontrolled infection, other autoimmune disease, pregnancy or lactation. Overall study results and limits: Model output signaled ophthalmopathy a median approximately 6 months ahead of onset.

The sample comprised blood. This rearrangement joins TRBV27 to TRBJ2-3, with TRBD2 identical over 8 bases. This clonotype was obtained from a man younger than 35 with Graves' hyperthyroidism. Here the CDR3 reads CASRPGGGARTDTQYF. CDR3 nucleotides: TGTGCCAGCAGGCCCGGGGGGGGGGCCCGCACAGATACGCAGTATTTT.